This T cell receptor (beta chain) was identified in a study of blood T cell repertoires in COVID-19. About the research overall: There were acute and convalescent COVID-19 samples, and they came from the United States, Italy and Spain. T cells, B-cell-depleted T cells, or PBMCs provided the cDNA or gDNA that served as material.

Per the authors' pipeline: By means of reference gene primer amplification, nucleated cell counts were estimated. Sequenced by immunoSEQ multiplex PCR; TCRdb stores in-frame clones only, minus some. V and J calls and clone size are copied from that table; D and trimming were computed from the DNA. This sample has over 250,000 clones; about 89% occur once, and the top ten carry around 1.5%. The V gene lost 3 bases and the J gene lost 2 bases, with 7 bases spanning the gap. From germline, CDR1 is DFQATT and CDR2 SNEGSKA (reference sequence). This CDR3 comprises 12 residues. This rearrangement joins TRBV20-1 to TRBJ1-2, with no clear D. Sequenced material: peripheral blood. This sequence originates from a woman in her thirties or forties who had recovered from COVID-19. CDR3 in amino acids: CSASTQNYGYTF. The CDR3 DNA sequence: TGCAGTGCTAGTACCCAGAACTATGGCTACACCTTC.